This record looks at one T cell receptor beta chain sequence and its context. This clonotype has only a few counts. The clone's antigen remains unknown. The input lacks base qualities; no much larger clone sits a single base away. The sample originates from a study of T cells after yellow fever vaccination (dated by TCRdb to between 2019 and 2020). Study-level background: Libraries from fractions with low cell numbers were prepared with the SMART-Seq v4 Ultra Low Input RNA kit. The cohort comprised two healthy male donors, one aged 18 to 30 and one aged 30 to 39 years. To follow T-cell clones before and after both primary and booster YFV17D yellow fever vaccination, bulk TCR alpha and beta repertoires underwent longitudinal sequencing. Blood samples were taken at several timepoints before and after primary and secondary immunization, and bulk PBMC replicates and cell subsets were isolated.

TCR cDNA was made using 5'RACE template switching, a step that added a universal primer site and unique molecular identifiers. Priming of cDNA synthesis was performed from both the TCR alpha and TCR beta constant segments. Library amplification used two PCR steps, and the second PCR step added sample barcodes and sequencing adapters. Sequencing of libraries was done on Illumina HiSeq 2500 (2x100 bp) or NovaSeq (2x150 bp). On the study's bioinformatics: Demultiplexing of reads and collapsing into UMI consensus sequences were performed with MIGEC, and V(D)J alignment was carried out with MiXCR. Vaccine-responding clonotypes were identified with edgeR using replicate PBMC samples, with FDR below 0.01 and a log2 fold change above 5 up to day 15 being required. Each bulk clonotype received a CD4 or CD8 identity based on whether the sequenced CD4 or CD8 repertoire contained that clonotype at higher abundance. TCRdb passed the public sequencing reads through fastp at Q25 and MiXCR, retaining productive beta sequences. Duplicate CDR3 protein sequences are folded into a single record with the most common DNA and genes. TCRdb's processing, not the study's, gives the V and J calls here. Present in this sample are 500,000 to 650,000 distinct CDR3 sequences, approximately 13% of which were seen just once. The ten biggest clones cover more than 12% of the sample.

The treatment or condition label of this sample denotes: live attenuated yellow fever vaccine strain. Two biological replicates of bulk PBMCs were collected at each blood-draw timepoint. PBMCs were isolated from peripheral blood using a standard Ficoll-Paque protocol. TriZol was used to extract RNA from bulk PBMCs, CD4 and CD8 fractions, and dextramer-positive and dextramer-negative fractions. The CDR3 spans 16 residues, from the cysteine through the phenylalanine. Only CDR3 DNA is held: 48 bases, read in frame from base 1. As encoded in the germline V gene, CDR1 is SGHTA while CDR2 is FQGNSA. V ends up 5 bases short and J 4 bases short, with an unmatched junction base count of 9. Summary of the overall study and its limitations: Because only two donors were included in the study, the extent to which the findings can be generalized is limited. Most clones expanded after primary vaccination (96% of CD4 and around 89% of CD8) were re-detected after the booster, suggesting that broad memory maintenance occurred. Because abundant contaminating clonotypes from the bulk population could be contained in FACS-sorted repertoires, computational filtering was required. A small fraction of clonotypes showed up in both the CD4 and CD8 compartments, probably as a result of convergent recombination. Compared with the primary T-cell response, the secondary T-cell response was faster but weaker, reaching its peak on day 5 rather than on day 15.

Sequenced material: PBMCs, taken on the day of the yellow fever booster vaccination. The source of this sequence is a man aged 25-45 years who received the YFV17D yellow fever vaccine. The rearranged chain carries TRBV7-2 and TRBJ2-7; TRBD1 fits 12 bases in the junction. The CDR3 region reads CASSAGQGAGGYEQYF. The nucleotide sequence reads TGTGCCAGCAGCGCGGGACAGGGGGCCGGAGGATACGAGCAGTACTTC. This CDR3, with the reference TRBV7-2 and TRBJ2-7 proteins standing in past its ends, gives the full variable domain GAGVSQSPSNKVTEKGKDVELRCDPISGHTALYWYRQSLGQGLEFLIYFQGNSAPDKSGLPSDRFSAERTGGSVSTLTIQRTQQEDSAVYLCASSAGQGAGGYEQYFGPGTRLTVT.